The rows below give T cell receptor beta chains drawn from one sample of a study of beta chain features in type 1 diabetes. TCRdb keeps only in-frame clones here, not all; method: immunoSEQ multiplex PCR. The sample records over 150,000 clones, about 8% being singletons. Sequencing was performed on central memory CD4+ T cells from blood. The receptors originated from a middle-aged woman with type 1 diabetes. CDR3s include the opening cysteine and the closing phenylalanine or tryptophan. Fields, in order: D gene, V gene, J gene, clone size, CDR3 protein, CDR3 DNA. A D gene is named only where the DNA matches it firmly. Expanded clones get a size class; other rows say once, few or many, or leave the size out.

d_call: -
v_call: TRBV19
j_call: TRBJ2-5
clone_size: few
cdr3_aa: CASKSRGGETQYF
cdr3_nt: TGTGCCAGTAAATCCAGGGGCGGGGAGACCCAGTACTTC

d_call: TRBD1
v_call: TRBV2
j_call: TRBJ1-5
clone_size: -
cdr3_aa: CASSQDRGGNQPQHF
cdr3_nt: TGTGCCAGCAGTCAAGACAGGGGAGGCAATCAGCCCCAGCATTTT

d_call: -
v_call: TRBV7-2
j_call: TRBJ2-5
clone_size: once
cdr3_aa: CASSLPGTQYF
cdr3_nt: TGTGCCAGCAGCCTACCAGGTACCCAGTACTTC

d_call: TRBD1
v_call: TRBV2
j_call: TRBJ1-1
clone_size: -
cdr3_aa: CASRRQGEGTEAFF
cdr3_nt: TGTGCCAGCAGGCGACAGGGGGAGGGCACTGAAGCTTTCTTT

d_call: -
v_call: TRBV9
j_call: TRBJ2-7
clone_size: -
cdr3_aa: CASSVVGGTEQYF
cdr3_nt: TGTGCCAGCAGCGTAGTAGGAGGGACCGAGCAGTACTTC

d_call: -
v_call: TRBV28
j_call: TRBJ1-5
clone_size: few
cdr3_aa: CASSFISPISNQPQHF
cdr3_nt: TGTGCCAGCAGTTTTATCTCGCCTATTAGTAATCAGCCCCAGCATTTT

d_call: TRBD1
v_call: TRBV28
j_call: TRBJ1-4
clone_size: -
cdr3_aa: CASILTSTGGNEKLFF
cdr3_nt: TGTGCCAGCATCCTCACTTCGACAGGGGGGAATGAAAAACTGTTTTTT

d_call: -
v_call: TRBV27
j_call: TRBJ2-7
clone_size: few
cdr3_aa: CASSLKGDSYEQYF
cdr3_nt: TGTGCCAGCAGTTTAAAAGGGGACTCCTACGAGCAGTACTTC

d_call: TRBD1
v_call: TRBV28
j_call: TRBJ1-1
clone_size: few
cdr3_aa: CASSLQTGRNTEAFF
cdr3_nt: TGTGCCAGCAGTTTGCAGACAGGGAGGAACACTGAAGCTTTCTTT

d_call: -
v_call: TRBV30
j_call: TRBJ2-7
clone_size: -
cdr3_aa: CAWSVPLTTYEQYF
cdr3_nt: TGTGCCTGGAGTGTACCCCTCACAACCTACGAGCAGTACTTC

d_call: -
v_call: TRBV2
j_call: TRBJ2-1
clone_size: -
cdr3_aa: CASSRAGGIDEQFF
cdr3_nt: TGTGCCAGCAGTAGGGCGGGTGGGATCGATGAGCAGTTCTTC

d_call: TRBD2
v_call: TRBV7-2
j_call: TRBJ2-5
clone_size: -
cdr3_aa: CASSLGARRGETQYF
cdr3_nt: TGTGCCAGCAGCCTAGGGGCCCGGCGGGGGGAGACCCAGTACTTC

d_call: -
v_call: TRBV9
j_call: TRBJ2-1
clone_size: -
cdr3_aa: CASSVAGDNEQFF
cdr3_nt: TGTGCCAGCAGCGTAGCGGGGGACAATGAGCAGTTCTTC